Sequencing of this T cell receptor beta chain was carried out in a study of blood T cell repertoires in COVID-19. Trimming cost V 6 bases and J 7 bases; bases outside gene matches: 11. This CDR3 region has 14 residues. CDR1 MNHEY and CDR2 SVGAGI come from the germline V gene. In the source study's methods: From reference gene primer amplification, estimates of nucleated cell counts were derived. Here immunoSEQ multiplex PCR was the method, and the copy in TCRdb shows in-frame clones only, minus some. The V and J calls and clone size come from that table; D and trimming were worked out from the DNA. The profile shows roughly 200,000 clones, 90% to 95% of them singletons. The Seattle patients joined while their infection was active and were tracked longitudinally afterward.

Specimen: peripheral blood. The TCR was taken from a man aged 25-45 years with COVID-19, enrolled during active disease. J is TRBJ1-2 and V is TRBV6-5; TRBD1 matches at 7 bases. CDR3 region: CASSNGQAARGYTF. The CDR3 DNA is TGTGCCAGCAGCAACGGACAGGCCGCTCGTGGCTACACCTTC.